This T cell receptor (beta chain) was captured in a study of blood T cell repertoires in COVID-19. V was shortened by 5 bases and J by 5 bases, with 16 bases between the two germline ends. The CDR3 is 15 amino acids. CDR1 and CDR2 (germline): SGHTA, FQGNSA. Assay used: immunoSEQ multiplex PCR; TCRdb lists only in-frame clones, some missing. This sample carries fewer than 600,000 clones, roughly 88% of them seen once, and the ten largest clones take about 2%. Adults between about 18 and 89 years of age took part from 20 to 25 US areas. Categorization into cohorts depended on clinical history that participants reported.

The sample comprised PBMCs or T cells enriched from blood (not recorded which). The rearrangement links TRBV7-2 to TRBJ2-1; D is perhaps TRBD2 (7 bases). This TCR was recovered from a woman aged 40 to 50 who had recovered from COVID-19. The CDR3 sequence: CASSRGGDRNNEQFF. Written as DNA, the CDR3 is TGTGCCAGCAGCAGAGGGGGGGACCGCAACAATGAGCAGTTCTTC. Complete variable domain (other parts from reference TRBV7-2 and TRBJ2-1): GAGVSQSPSNKVTEKGKDVELRCDPISGHTALYWYRQSLGQGLEFLIYFQGNSAPDKSGLPSDRFSAERTGGSVSTLTIQRTQQEDSAVYLCASSRGGDRNNEQFFGPGTRLTVL.